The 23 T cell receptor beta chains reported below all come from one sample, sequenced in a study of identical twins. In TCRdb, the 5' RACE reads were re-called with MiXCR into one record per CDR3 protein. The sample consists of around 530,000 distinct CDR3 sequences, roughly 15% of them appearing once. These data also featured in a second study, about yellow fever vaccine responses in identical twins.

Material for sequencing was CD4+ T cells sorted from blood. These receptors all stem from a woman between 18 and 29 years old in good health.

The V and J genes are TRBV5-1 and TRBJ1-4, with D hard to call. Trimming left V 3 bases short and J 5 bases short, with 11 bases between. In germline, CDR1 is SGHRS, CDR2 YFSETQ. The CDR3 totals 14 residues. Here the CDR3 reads CASSYATANEKLFF. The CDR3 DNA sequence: TGCGCCAGCAGCTACGCGACGGCAAATGAAAAACTGTTTTTT.

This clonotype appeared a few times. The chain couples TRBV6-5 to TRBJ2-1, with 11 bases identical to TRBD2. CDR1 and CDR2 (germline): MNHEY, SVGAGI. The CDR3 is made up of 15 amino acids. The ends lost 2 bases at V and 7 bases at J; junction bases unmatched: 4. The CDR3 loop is CASSYLAGGGNEQFF. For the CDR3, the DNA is TGTGCCAGCAGTTACCTAGCGGGAGGAGGAAATGAGCAGTTCTTC.

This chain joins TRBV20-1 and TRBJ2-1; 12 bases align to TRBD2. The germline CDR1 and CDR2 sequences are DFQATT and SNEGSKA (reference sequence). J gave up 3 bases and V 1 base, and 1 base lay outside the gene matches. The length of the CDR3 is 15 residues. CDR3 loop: CSARGTSGNYNEQFF. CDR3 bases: TGCAGTGCTAGAGGGACTAGCGGGAACTACAATGAGCAGTTCTTC.

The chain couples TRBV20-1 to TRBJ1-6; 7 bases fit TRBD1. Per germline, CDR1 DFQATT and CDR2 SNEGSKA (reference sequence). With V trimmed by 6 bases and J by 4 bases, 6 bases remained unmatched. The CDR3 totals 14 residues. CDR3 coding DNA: TGCAGTGCCCTAGGGGGACAGTATAATTCACCCCTCCACTTT. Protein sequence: CSALGGQYNSPLHF.

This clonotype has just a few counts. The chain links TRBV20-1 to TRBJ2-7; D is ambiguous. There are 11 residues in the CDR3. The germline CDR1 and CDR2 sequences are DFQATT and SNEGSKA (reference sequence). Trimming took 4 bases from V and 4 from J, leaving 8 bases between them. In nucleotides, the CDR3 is TGCAGTGCTACCGACGATTACGAGCAGTACGTC. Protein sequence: CSATDDYEQYV.

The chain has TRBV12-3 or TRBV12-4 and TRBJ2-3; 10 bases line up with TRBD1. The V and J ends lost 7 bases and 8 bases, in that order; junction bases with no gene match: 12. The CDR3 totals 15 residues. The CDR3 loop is CASNPRDRGIITQYF. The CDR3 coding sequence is TGTGCCAGCAACCCCCGGGACAGGGGAATCATTACGCAGTATTTT.

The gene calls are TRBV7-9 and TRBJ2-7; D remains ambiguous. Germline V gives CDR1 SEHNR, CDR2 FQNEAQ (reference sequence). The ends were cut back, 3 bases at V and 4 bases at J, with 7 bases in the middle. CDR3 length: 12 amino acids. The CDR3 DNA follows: TGTGCCAGCAGCTTTGTGTCATACGAGCAGTACGTC. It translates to CASSFVSYEQYV.

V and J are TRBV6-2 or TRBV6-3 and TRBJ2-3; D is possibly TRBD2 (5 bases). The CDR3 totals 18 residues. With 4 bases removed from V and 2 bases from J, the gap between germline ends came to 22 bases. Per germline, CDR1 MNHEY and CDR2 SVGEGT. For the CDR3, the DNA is TGTGCCAGCAGTTTTTTTGCAGGCGGAGGAGTCAACACAGATACGCAGTATTTT. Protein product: CASSFFAGGGVNTDTQYF.

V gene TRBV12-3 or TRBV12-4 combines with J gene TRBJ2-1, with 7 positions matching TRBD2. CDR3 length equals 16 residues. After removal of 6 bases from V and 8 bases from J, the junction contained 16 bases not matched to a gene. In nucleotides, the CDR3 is TGTGCCAGCAGCAATACGGCGCGGGAGCTTTTCTATGAGCAGTTCTTC. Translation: CASSNTARELFYEQFF.

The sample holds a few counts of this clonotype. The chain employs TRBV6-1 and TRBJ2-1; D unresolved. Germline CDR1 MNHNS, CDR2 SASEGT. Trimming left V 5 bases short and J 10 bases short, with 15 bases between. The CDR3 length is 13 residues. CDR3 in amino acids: CASSRPPPQEQFF. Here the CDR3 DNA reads TGTGCCAGCAGTAGACCGCCCCCTCAGGAGCAGTTCTTC.

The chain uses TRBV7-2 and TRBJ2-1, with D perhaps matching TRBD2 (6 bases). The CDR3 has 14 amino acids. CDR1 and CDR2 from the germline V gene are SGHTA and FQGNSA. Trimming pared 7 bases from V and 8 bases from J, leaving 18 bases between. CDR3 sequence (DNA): TGTGCCAGCACCTCGGGGCGGGGATCGGATGAGCAGTTCTTC. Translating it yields CASTSGRGSDEQFF.

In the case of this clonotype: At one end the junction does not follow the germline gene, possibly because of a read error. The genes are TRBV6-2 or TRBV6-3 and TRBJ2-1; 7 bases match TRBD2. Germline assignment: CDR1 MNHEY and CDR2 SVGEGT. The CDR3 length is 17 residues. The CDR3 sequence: CASSYVGGGVFGNEKFF. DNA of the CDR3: TGTGCCAGCAGTTACGTGGGGGGGGGAGTGTTTGGCAATGAGAAGTTCTTC.

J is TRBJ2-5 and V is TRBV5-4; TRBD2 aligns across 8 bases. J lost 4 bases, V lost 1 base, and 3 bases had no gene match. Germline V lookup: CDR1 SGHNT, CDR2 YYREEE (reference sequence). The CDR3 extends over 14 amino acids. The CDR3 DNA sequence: TGTGCCAGCAGCTTGCTCGGGGGGGGAGAGACCCAGTACTTC. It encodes CASSLLGGGETQYF.

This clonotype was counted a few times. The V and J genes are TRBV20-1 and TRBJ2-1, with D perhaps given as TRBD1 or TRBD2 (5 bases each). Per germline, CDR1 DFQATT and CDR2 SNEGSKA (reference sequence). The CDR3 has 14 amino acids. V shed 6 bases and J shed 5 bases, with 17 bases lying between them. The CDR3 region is CSAIGGFRNNEQFF. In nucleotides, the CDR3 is TGCAGTGCAATTGGGGGTTTCCGAAACAATGAGCAGTTCTTC.

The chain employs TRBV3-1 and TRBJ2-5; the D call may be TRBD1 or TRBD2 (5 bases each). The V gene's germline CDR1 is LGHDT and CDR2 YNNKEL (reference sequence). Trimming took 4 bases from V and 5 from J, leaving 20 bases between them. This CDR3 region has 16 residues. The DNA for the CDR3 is TGTGCCAGCAGCCCTAAGATCGGGGCGTCCGGGGAGACCCAGTACTTC. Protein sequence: CASSPKIGASGETQYF.

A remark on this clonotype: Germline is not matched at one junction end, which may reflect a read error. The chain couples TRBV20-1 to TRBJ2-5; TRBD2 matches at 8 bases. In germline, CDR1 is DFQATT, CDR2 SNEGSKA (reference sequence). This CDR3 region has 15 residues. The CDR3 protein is CSAREGRGVQETQYF. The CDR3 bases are TGCAGTGCCAGAGAGGGGCGGGGGGTACAAGAGACCCAGTACTTC.

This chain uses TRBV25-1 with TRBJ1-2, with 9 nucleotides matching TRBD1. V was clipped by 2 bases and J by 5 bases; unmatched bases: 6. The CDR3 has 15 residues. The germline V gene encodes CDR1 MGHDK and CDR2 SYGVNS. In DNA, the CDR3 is TGTGCCAGCAGTGAACCACAGGGGGCCGGGTATGGCTACACCTTC. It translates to CASSEPQGAGYGYTF.

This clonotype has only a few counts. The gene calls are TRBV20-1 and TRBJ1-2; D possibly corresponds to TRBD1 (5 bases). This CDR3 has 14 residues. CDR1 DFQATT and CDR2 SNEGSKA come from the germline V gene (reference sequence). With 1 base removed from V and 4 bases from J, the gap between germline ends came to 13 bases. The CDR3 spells CSARGTGAFYGYTF. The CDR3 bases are TGCAGTGCTAGAGGAACAGGCGCCTTCTATGGCTACACCTTC.

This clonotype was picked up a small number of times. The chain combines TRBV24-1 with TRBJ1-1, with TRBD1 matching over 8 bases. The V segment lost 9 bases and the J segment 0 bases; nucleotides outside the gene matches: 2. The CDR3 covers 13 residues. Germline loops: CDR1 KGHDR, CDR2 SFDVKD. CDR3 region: CATRTGLNTEAFF. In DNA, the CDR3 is TGTGCCACCCGGACAGGGCTGAACACTGAAGCTTTCTTT.

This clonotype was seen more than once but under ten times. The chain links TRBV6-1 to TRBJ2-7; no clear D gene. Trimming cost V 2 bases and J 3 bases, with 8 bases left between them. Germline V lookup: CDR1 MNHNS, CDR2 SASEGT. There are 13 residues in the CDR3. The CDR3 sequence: CASSEIKSYEQYF. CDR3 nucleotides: TGTGCCAGCAGTGAAATAAAGAGCTACGAGCAGTACTTC.

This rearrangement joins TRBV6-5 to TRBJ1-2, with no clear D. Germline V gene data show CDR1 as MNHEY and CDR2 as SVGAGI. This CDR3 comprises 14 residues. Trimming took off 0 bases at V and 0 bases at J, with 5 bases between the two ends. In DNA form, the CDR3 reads TGTGCCAGCAGTTACTCAGATACTAACTATGGCTACACCTTC. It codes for CASSYSDTNYGYTF.

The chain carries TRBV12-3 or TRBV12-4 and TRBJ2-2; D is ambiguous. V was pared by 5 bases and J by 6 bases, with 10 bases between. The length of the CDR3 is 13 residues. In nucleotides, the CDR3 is TGTGCCAGCAGTGCTCAATGGTCCGGGGAGCTGTTTTTT. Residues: CASSAQWSGELFF.

The CDR3 here is CSEGQGSDTQYF. The CDR3, as DNA: TGCAGCGAGGGGCAGGGCTCAGATACGCAGTATTTT. The chain couples TRBV29-1 to TRBJ2-3; possibly TRBD1 for D (5 bases). Germline CDR1 and CDR2: SQVTM and ANQGSEA. V was pared by 7 bases and J by 4 bases, with 12 bases between. CDR3 length equals 12 residues.